These T cell receptor beta chains were read from a single sample in a study of Ad26.COV2.S vaccination and SARS-CoV-2 variants. Libraries were prepared by immunoSEQ multiplex PCR; TCRdb keeps only in-frame clonotypes and omits some of them. The repertoire consists of just over 350,000 clones, with approximately 85% occurring once and the leading ten covering about 3.3%. Sequenced material: peripheral blood, taken in a trial of Ad26.COV2.S vaccine versus placebo. Receptors were obtained from a person aged 18 to 65 who received the Ad26.COV2.S COVID-19 vaccine or a placebo. CDR3s include the opening cysteine and the closing phenylalanine or tryptophan. D genes are given only for firm matches. Clone size is shown for a subset of rows, as once, few, many or a class of expanded clone.

. | . | TRBJ2-3 | TRBV30 | TGTGCCTGGAGTCAGGTCGGGGCTAGCACAGATACGCAGTATTTT | CAWSQVGASTDTQYF
TRBD2 | . | TRBJ2-1 | TRBV7-6 | TGTGCCAGCAGCTTAGACATAGCGGGGGGATACAATGAGCAGTTCTTC | CASSLDIAGGYNEQFF
. | few | TRBJ2-7 | TRBV7-9 | TGTGCCAGCAGCCGGGACCGAGGGACCTACGAGCAGTACTTC | CASSRDRGTYEQYF
. | . | TRBJ2-3 | TRBV5-5 | TGTGCCAGCAGCTTGGATCTTCTGGCGCTAAGCACAGATACGCAGTATTTT | CASSLDLLALSTDTQYF
. | once | TRBJ2-7 | TRBV11-2 | TGTGCCAGCAGCTTAGGGAGGGGGCCCCTCGAGCAGTACTTC | CASSLGRGPLEQYF
TRBD1 | . | TRBJ2-1 | TRBV7-2 | TGTGCCAGCACACCCCCGGGACAGAGATACAATGAGCAGTTCTTC | CASTPPGQRYNEQFF
. | . | TRBJ2-3 | TRBV2 | TGTGCCAGCAGTGGGGGATATAGAACAGATACGCAGTATTTT | CASSGGYRTDTQYF
. | . | TRBJ2-7 | TRBV11-3 | TGTGCCAGCAGCTTAAGCGGCCCCTACGAGCAGTACTTC | CASSLSGPYEQYF
TRBD1 | . | TRBJ2-4 | TRBV5-6 | TGTGCCAGCAGCTTGGGGCGGGGACAGGTTGGGGACATTCAGTACTTC | CASSLGRGQVGDIQYF
. | . | TRBJ1-3 | TRBV3-1/TRBV3-2 | TGTGCCAGCAATCAGGGAAACACCATATATTTT | CASNQGNTIYF
. | . | TRBJ1-1 | TRBV10-3 | TGTGCCATCAGGAACTCAGGGGAGGCTGAAGCTTTCTTT | CAIRNSGEAEAFF
. | few | TRBJ1-1 | TRBV6-5 | TGTGCCAGCAGTTCCATCTCGAACACTGAAGCTTTCTTT | CASSSISNTEAFF
. | . | TRBJ2-3 | TRBV15 | TGTGCCACCAGCGCAGACGGCCCGTATCGCGCCCGGTATTTT | CATSADGPYRARYF
. | . | TRBJ2-5 | TRBV5-8 | TGTGCCAGCAGCTTGCAGGGGGGCCCCGAGACCCAGTACTTC | CASSLQGGPETQYF
. | . | TRBJ2-5 | TRBV5-4 | TGTGCCAGCAGCTTGTTCTCCGCTGAGACCCAGTACTTC | CASSLFSAETQYF
TRBD2 | . | TRBJ2-7 | TRBV27 | TGTGCCAGCAGTTTAACTAGCGGGATCTACGAGCAGTACTTC | CASSLTSGIYEQYF
. | . | TRBJ2-1 | TRBV12-3/TRBV12-4 | TGTGCCACTAGGGGGGGGAGGTACAATGAGCAGTTCTTC | CATRGGRYNEQFF
. | . | TRBJ1-2 | TRBV3-1/TRBV3-2 | TGTGCCAGCAGCCAAGAGACAGGAAATCACTATGGCTACACCTTC | CASSQETGNHYGYTF
TRBD2 | once | TRBJ2-5 | TRBV7-9 | TGTGCCAGCAGCTCGGGACTAGCGGGGGGGCCCCAAGAGACCCAGTACTTC | CASSSGLAGGPQETQYF
. | . | TRBJ2-7 | TRBV27 | TGTGCCAGCAGTTTGAGGGGGTACAAGGGCTACGAGCAGTACTTC | CASSLRGYKGYEQYF
. | . | TRBJ2-1 | TRBV7-8 | TGTGCCAGCAGCTACGGACGAAACAATGAGCAGTTCTTC | CASSYGRNNEQFF
. | . | TRBJ1-2 | TRBV29-1 | TGCAGCGTTGGCAGCGGACGGTATGGCTACACCTTC | CSVGSGRYGYTF
. | . | TRBJ2-1 | TRBV4-1 | TGCGCCAGCAGCCAGCGGAGGGGTGAAAGTTTCTACAATGAGCAGTTCTTC | CASSQRRGESFYNEQFF
TRBD1 | . | TRBJ1-4 | TRBV5-6 | TGTGCCAGCAGCTTGAAAGGGGGCAGACCCAATACTAATGAAAAACTGTTTTTT | CASSLKGGRPNTNEKLFF
. | . | TRBJ2-1 | TRBV5-1 | TGCGCCAGCAGCTTGTTACCCGGGGACAATGAGCAGTTCTTC | CASSLLPGDNEQFF
. | . | TRBJ2-5 | TRBV25-1 | TGTGCCAGCAGTGAATATGTTGGCGGTGGGAAGGTAGAGACCCAGTACTTC | CASSEYVGGGKVETQYF
. | . | TRBJ2-7 | TRBV28 | TGTGCCAGCGGCGTTAACTGGGCCTACGAGCAGTACTTC | CASGVNWAYEQYF
TRBD2 | . | TRBJ2-1 | TRBV28 | TGTGCCAGCAGTCCCCGGACTAGCGGGAAAAGTGAGCAGTTCTTC | CASSPRTSGKSEQFF
. | . | TRBJ1-6 | TRBV5-4 | TGTGCCAGCAGCTTGGGGGGAAGGGGGAATTCACCCCTCCACTTT | CASSLGGRGNSPLHF
. | once | TRBJ2-2 | TRBV9 | TGTGCCAGCAGCTTCTCCAACACCGGGGAGCTGTTTTTT | CASSFSNTGELFF
. | . | TRBJ1-2 | TRBV7-8 | TGTGCCAGCAGCTTAGAAGGGGGGGTGTCATTGGATGGCTACACCTTC | CASSLEGGVSLDGYTF
. | few | TRBJ2-2 | TRBV5-1 | TGCGCCAGCAGCTTGTTCGGGGGCACGTCCGGGGAGCTGTTTTTT | CASSLFGGTSGELFF
. | . | TRBJ1-1 | TRBV3-1/TRBV3-2 | TGTGCCAGCAGCCAAGAAATTTCCCGGGGGCTCGGGATGAACACTGAAGCTTTCTTT | CASSQEISRGLGMNTEAFF
TRBD1 | few | TRBJ1-2 | TRBV5-1 | TGCGCCAGCAGCTTGAGGACAGGGGGCGTTGAAAACTATGGCTACACCTTC | CASSLRTGGVENYGYTF
TRBD1 | . | TRBJ2-5 | TRBV29-1 | TGCAGCGCGGACAGGGGACTCCAAGAGACCCAGTACTTC | CSADRGLQETQYF
. | . | TRBJ2-3 | TRBV3-1/TRBV3-2 | TGTGCCAGCAGCCCTACTGGGGTCCGGGGTACGCAGTATTTT | CASSPTGVRGTQYF
TRBD1 | . | TRBJ1-1 | TRBV7-8 | TGTGCCAGCAGCTTAACGGGACAGATGAACACTGAAGCTTTCTTT | CASSLTGQMNTEAFF
. | once | TRBJ2-4 | TRBV7-9 | TGTGCCAGCAGCCCGGGGGGGACAGGCCGAAACATTCAGTACTTC | CASSPGGTGRNIQYF
TRBD1 | . | TRBJ1-3 | TRBV11-2 | TGTGCCAGCAGCGCCCGGACAGGGCAGTCCGGAAACACCATATATTTT | CASSARTGQSGNTIYF
. | . | TRBJ2-7 | TRBV18 | TGTGCCAGCTCACCACTCAATGCAGGGCTGGGAAACGAGCAGTACTTC | CASSPLNAGLGNEQYF
. | few | TRBJ1-3 | TRBV6-6 | TGTGCCAGCACTCTAGCCGGAAACACCATATATTTT | CASTLAGNTIYF
. | . | TRBJ2-7 | TRBV11-2 | . | CASSTDRVAGGTF
. | . | TRBJ1-5 | TRBV6-5 | TGTGCCAGCAGTTCGACGGTGGGGGGTCAGCCCCAGCATTTT | CASSSTVGGQPQHF
. | . | TRBJ2-4 | TRBV7-2 | TGTGCCAGCAGCTTAGTAGGTCAAGGGGACATTCAGTACTTC | CASSLVGQGDIQYF
. | . | TRBJ1-2 | TRBV7-2 | TGTGCCAGCAGCTTACCTACGCTCGCCGACAGGTCCTATGGCTACACCTTC | CASSLPTLADRSYGYTF
. | . | TRBJ1-2 | TRBV6-6 | TGTGCCAGCAGTCCAAGCGGTCGGGGACCAAACAGGAACCTCTATGGCTACACCTTC | CASSPSGRGPNRNLYGYTF